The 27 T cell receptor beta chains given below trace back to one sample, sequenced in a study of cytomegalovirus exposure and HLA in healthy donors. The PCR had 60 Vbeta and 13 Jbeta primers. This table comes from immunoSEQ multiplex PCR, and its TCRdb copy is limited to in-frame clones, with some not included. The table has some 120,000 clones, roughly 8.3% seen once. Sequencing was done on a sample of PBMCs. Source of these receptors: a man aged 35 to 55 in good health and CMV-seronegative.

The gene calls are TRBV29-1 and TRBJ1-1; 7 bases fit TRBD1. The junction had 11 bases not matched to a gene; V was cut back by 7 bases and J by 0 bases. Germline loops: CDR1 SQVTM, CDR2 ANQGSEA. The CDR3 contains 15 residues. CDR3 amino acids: CSGQGLENLNTEAFF. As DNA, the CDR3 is TGCAGCGGACAGGGCCTAGAAAATTTGAACACTGAAGCTTTCTTT.

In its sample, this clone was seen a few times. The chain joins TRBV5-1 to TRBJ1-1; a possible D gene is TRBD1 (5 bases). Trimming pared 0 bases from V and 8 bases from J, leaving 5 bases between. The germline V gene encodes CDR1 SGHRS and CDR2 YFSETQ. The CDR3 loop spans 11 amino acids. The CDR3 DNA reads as TGCGCCAGCAGCTTGGGACAGGAAGCTTTCTTT. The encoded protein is CASSLGQEAFF.

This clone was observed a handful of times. Here the CDR3 reads CASRPPGIAYEQYF. The CDR3 DNA reads TGTGCCAGCAGACCCCCAGGGATCGCCTACGAGCAGTACTTC. V and J are TRBV6-5 and TRBJ2-7; D possibly corresponds to TRBD1 (5 bases). The CDR3 is made up of 14 amino acids. The V gene's germline CDR1 is MNHEY and CDR2 SVGAGI. The V end lost 6 bases, the J end lost 2 bases, and 14 bases lay between the germline ends.

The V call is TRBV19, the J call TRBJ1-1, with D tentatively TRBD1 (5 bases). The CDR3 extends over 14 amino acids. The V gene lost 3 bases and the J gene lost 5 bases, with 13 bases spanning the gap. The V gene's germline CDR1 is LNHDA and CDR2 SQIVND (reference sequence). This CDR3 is CASSMVGGRTEAFF. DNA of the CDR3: TGTGCCAGTAGTATGGTCGGGGGGAGGACTGAAGCTTTCTTT.

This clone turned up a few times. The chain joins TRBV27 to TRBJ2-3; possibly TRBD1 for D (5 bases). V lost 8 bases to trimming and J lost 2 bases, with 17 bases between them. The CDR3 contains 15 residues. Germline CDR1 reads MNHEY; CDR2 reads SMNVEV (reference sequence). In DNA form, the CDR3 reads TGTGCCAGCTCTCACTGGGGCAGGGACACAGATACGCAGTATTTT. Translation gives CASSHWGRDTDTQYF.

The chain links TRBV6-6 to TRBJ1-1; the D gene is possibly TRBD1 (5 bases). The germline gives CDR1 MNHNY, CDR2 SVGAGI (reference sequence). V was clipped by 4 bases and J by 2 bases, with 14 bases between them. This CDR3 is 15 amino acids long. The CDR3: CASSFTLQGNTEAFF. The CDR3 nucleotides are TGTGCCAGCAGTTTCACTCTTCAGGGTAACACTGAAGCTTTCTTT.

CDR3 region: CASSQGVTDTQYF. CDR3 bases: TGTGCCAGCAGCCAGGGGGTCACAGATACGCAGTATTTT. V gene TRBV5-4 combines with J gene TRBJ2-3, with 7 bases fitting TRBD1. There are 13 residues in the CDR3. V shed 4 bases, J shed 2 bases, and the junction held 1 base outside the gene matches. Germline assignment: CDR1 SGHNT and CDR2 YYREEE (reference sequence).

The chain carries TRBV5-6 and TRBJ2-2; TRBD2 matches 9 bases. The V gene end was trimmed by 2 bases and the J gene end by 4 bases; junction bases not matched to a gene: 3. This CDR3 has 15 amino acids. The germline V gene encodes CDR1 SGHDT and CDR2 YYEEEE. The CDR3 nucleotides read TGTGCCAGCAGCTTTAGCGGGGGTTTCACCGGGGAGCTGTTTTTT. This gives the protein CASSFSGGFTGELFF.

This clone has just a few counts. CDR3 amino acids: CASREVPNTEAFF. CDR3 sequence (DNA): TGTGCCAGCCGGGAGGTCCCGAACACTGAAGCTTTCTTT. This sequence joins TRBV11-2 and TRBJ1-1; D gene uncertain. The CDR3 loop spans 13 amino acids. Germline V gene sequence: CDR1 SGHAT, CDR2 FQNNGV. V lost 8 bases and J 1 base, leaving 11 bases between the germline ends.

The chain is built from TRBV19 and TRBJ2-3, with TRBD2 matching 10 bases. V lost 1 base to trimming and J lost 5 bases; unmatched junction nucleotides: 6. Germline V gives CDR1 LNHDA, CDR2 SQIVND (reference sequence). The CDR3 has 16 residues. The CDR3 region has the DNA TGTGCCAGTAGTATAGGAACTAGCGGGGTTGTAGATACGCAGTATTTT. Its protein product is CASSIGTSGVVDTQYF.

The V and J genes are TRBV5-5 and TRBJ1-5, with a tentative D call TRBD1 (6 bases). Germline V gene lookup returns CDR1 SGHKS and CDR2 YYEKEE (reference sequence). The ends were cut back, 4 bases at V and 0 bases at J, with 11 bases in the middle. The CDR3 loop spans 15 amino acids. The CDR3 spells CASSVTGFSNQPQHF. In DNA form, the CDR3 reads TGTGCCAGCAGCGTGACAGGATTTAGCAATCAGCCCCAGCATTTT.

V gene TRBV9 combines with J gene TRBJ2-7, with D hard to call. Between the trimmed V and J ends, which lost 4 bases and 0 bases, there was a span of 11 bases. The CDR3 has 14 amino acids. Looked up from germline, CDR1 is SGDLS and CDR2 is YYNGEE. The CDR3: CASSMGPSSYEQYF. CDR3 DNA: TGTGCCAGCAGCATGGGCCCGAGCTCCTACGAGCAGTACTTC.

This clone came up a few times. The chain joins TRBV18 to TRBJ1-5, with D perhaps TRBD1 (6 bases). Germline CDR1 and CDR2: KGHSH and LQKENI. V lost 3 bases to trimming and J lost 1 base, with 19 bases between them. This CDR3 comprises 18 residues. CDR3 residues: CASSPRGGGGMSNQPQHF. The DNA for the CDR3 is TGTGCCAGCTCACCTCGCGGGGGAGGGGGGATGAGCAATCAGCCCCAGCATTTT. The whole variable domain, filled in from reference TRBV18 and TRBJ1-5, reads NAGVMQNPRHLVRRRGQEARLRCSPMKGHSHVYWYRQLPEEGLKFMVYLQKENIIDESGMPKERFSAEFPKEGPSILRIQQVVRGDSAAYFCASSPRGGGGMSNQPQHFGDGTRLSIL.

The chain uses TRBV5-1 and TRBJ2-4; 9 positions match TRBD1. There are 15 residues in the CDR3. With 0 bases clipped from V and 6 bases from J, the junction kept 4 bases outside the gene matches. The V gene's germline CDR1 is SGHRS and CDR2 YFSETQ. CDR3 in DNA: TGCGCCAGCAGCTTGGCCCCGGACAGGGGAAACATTCAGTACTTC. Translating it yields CASSLAPDRGNIQYF.

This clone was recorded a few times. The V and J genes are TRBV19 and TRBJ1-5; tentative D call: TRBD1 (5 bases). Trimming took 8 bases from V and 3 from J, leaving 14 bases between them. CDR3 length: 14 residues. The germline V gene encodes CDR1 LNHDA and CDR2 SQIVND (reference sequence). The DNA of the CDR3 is TGTGCCAGTCGGCATGGGGGGGTCAATCAGCCCCAGCATTTT. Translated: CASRHGGVNQPQHF.

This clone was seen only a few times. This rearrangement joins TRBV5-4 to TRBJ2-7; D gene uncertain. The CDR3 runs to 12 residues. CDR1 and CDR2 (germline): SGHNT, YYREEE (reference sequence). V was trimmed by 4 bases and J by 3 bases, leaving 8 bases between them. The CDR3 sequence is CASSDMYYEQYF. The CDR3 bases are TGTGCCAGCAGCGACATGTACTACGAGCAGTACTTC.

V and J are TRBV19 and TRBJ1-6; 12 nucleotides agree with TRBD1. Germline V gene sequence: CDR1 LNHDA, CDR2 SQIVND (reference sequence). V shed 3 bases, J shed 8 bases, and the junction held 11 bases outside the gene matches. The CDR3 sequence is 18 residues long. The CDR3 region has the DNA TGTGCCAGTAGTATCTCCGGGACAGGGGGCATCGATCATTCACCCCTCCACTTT. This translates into CASSISGTGGIDHSPLHF.

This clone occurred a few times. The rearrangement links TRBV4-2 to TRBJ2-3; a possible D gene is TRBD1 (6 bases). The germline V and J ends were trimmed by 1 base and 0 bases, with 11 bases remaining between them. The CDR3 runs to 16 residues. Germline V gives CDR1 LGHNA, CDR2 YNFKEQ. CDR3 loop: CASSQAGTLSTDTQYF. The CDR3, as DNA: TGTGCCAGCAGCCAAGCCGGGACACTAAGCACAGATACGCAGTATTTT.

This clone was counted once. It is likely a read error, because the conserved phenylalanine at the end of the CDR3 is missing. CDR3 nucleotides: TGCAGCGCCAGGGTTGCTACTAATTCACCCCTCCACGTT. This codes for CSARVATNSPLHV. The chain employs TRBV29-1 and TRBJ1-6, with a possible D match to TRBD1 (5 bases). The V end was cut by 7 bases, the J end by 6 bases, with 13 bases between. The germline V gene encodes CDR1 SQVTM and CDR2 ANQGSEA. There are 13 residues in the CDR3.

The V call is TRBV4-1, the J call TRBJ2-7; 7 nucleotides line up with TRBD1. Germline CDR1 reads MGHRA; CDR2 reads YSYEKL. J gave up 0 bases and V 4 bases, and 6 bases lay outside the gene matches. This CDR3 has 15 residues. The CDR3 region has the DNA TGCGCCAGCAGCCGCCAGACAGGGACCTCCTACGAGCAGTACTTC. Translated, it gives CASSRQTGTSYEQYF.

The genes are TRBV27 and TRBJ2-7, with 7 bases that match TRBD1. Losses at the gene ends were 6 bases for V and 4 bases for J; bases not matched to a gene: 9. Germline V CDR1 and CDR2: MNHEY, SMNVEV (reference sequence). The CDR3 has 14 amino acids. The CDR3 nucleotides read TGTGCCAGCAGCCCTGGGGACAGTCGGTACGAGCAGTACTTC. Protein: CASSPGDSRYEQYF.

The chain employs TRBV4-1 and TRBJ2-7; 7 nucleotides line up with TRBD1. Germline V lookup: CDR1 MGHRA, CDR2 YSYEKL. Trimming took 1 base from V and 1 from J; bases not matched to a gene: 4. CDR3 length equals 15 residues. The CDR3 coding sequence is TGCGCCAGCAGCCAAGTGACAGGGAGATCCTACGAGCAGTACTTC. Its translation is CASSQVTGRSYEQYF.

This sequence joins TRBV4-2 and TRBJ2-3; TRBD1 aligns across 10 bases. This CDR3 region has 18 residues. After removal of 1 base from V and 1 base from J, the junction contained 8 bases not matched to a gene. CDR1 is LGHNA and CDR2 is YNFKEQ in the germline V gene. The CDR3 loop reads CASSQASLGTGGTDTQYF. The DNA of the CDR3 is TGTGCCAGCAGCCAAGCCTCACTTGGGACAGGGGGCACAGATACGCAGTATTTT.

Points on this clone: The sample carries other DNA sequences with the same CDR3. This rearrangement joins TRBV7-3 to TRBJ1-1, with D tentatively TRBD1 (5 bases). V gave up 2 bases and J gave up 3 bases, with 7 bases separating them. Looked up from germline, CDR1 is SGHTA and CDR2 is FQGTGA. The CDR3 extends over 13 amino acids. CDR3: CASSLQGDTEAFF. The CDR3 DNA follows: TGTGCCAGCAGCTTACAGGGTGACACTGAAGCTTTCTTT.

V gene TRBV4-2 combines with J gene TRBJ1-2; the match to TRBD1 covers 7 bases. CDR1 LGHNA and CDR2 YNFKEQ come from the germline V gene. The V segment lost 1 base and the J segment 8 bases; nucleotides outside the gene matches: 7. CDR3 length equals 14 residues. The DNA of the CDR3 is TGTGCCAGCAGCCAAGCAGGGGGGCTCGGGGGCTACACCTTC. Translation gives CASSQAGGLGGYTF.

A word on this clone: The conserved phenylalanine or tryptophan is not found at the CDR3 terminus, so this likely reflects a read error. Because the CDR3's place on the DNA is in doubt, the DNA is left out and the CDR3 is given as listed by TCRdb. CDR3 residues: CASSLQVYEETEALV. The chain couples TRBV7-2 to TRBJ1-1; TRBD1 is taken as the D call from the table, unchecked against the DNA. Including both end residues, the CDR3 is 15 amino acids long. In germline, CDR1 is SGHTA, CDR2 FQGNSA.

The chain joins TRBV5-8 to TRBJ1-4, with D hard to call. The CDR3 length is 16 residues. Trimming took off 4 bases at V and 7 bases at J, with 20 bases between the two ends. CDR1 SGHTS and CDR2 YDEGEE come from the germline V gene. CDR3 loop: CASSRTFGMSFEKLFF. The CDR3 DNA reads TGTGCCAGCAGCCGAACGTTCGGGATGTCTTTTGAAAAACTGTTTTTT.